The sequence of this T cell receptor (beta chain) was determined in a study of cytomegalovirus exposure and HLA in healthy donors. In germline, CDR1 is SEHNR, CDR2 FQNEAQ (reference sequence). The CDR3 consists of 14 residues. A multiplex PCR was run with 60 Vbeta primers and 13 Jbeta primers. Clones were read by immunoSEQ multiplex PCR, and TCRdb kept only the in-frame ones, dropping some. The sample consists of over 200,000 clones, about 70% of them appearing once. This clonotype originated in a middle-aged man in good health and CMV-seropositive. This rearrangement joins TRBV7-9 to TRBJ2-5; TRBD2 matches at 7 bases. With the DNA end fitting TRBJ2-7 better, the J assignment may be wrong. The material sequenced was PBMCs. For the CDR3, the DNA is TGTGCCAGCGTCCCCACCGGACTAGCCTACGAGCAGTACTTC. This translates into CASVPTGLAYEQYF.